The present TCR beta chain was sequenced within a study of yellow fever vaccine responses in identical twins. Whole-study results and caveats: Twins reportedly showed a vaccine T cell response that seemed partly convergent and partly personalized.

One entry per CDR3 protein, called by TCRdb with MiXCR from the RT-PCR reads. The repertoire has over 15,000 distinct CDR3 sequences, approximately 80% of them found once; the top ten carry under 2%. Details on this clonotype: Its antigen remains unidentified.

Germline trimming cut 5 bases from V and 8 bases from J; bases unmatched to any gene: 12. This CDR3 region has 16 residues. Material: T cells from blood (PBMCs), unsorted or a sorted subset (not recorded which), obtained before or after yellow fever vaccination (not recorded which). This clonotype was sampled from a woman aged 18-35 years who received the yellow fever vaccine. The chain is built from TRBV7-1 and TRBJ2-1, with TRBD1 matching over 10 bases. TRBV7-1 falls under the ORF class, with uncertain function. CDR3 coding DNA: TGTGCCAGCAGCACACCGGGACAGGGGATTTTGGATGAGCAGTTCTTC. Protein sequence: CASSTPGQGILDEQFF.